A single sample gave rise to the 3 T cell receptor beta chains below, sequenced in a study of T cell clonality in common variable immunodeficiency. Overall study results and limits: Common variable immunodeficiency TCR beta sequences reportedly had fewer deletions and N-nucleotide insertions.

No antigen has been assigned to these receptors. Sequencing was performed with immunoSEQ multiplex PCR; in TCRdb, only in-frame clones are kept and a portion is missing. Altogether about 11,000 clones were found in the sample, and no singletons occur. The sequencing input was peripheral blood mononuclear cells. All receptors derive from a human donor with common variable immunodeficiency.

About this clone: The read halts 3 residues ahead of the CDR3 end, with the missing end drawn from the germline J gene. The rearrangement uses TRBV11-2 and TRBJ2-7; weak D call: TRBD2 (5 bases). In germline, CDR1 is SGHAT, CDR2 FQNNGV. The V end was cut by 6 bases, the J end by 0 bases, with 15 bases between. This CDR3 has 15 residues. CDR3 in amino acids: CASSRRGPLSYEQYF. The CDR3 DNA, read in part, is TGTGCCAGCAGTAGACGAGGGCCGCTCTCCTACGAG.

This clone was observed a few times. Read coverage stops 3 residues before the CDR3 terminus; the germline J gene supplies the remainder. V and J are TRBV30 and TRBJ2-3; TRBD2 might be the D (5 bases). Per germline, CDR1 GTSNPN and CDR2 SVGIG (reference sequence). The CDR3 has 14 amino acids. Deletions cut 0 bases from V and 0 bases from J, with 7 bases between. This CDR3 reads CAWSVERSTDTQYF. CDR3 bases read: TGTGCCTGGAGTGTGGAGCGGAGCACAGATACG.

Comments on this clone: From the germline J gene comes the end of the CDR3, since the read stops 3 residues before it. Different DNA sequences within this sample yield the same CDR3. The chain joins TRBV18 to TRBJ1-1; 7 bases fit TRBD1. The V segment lost 8 bases and the J segment 5 bases; nucleotides outside the gene matches: 14. The length of the CDR3 is 15 residues. Germline CDR1 and CDR2: KGHSH and LQKENI. This CDR3 reads CASLRTTGEWTEAFF. Partial CDR3 DNA: TGTGCCAGCCTGAGAACTACAGGGGAATGGACTGAA.